This record looks at one T cell receptor beta chain sequence and its context. Then a second PCR, running roughly 7 to 11 cycles, was carried out with a sample-barcoded 5' primer and a J-beta primer mix. TCRdb called the 5' RACE reads again in MiXCR, with one record for every CDR3 protein. The sample has about 640,000 distinct CDR3 sequences, less than 35% seen once. This sample was included in a study of blood T cells in healthy people across ages. The origin of this receptor is a woman at least 80 years old in good health. The specimen sequenced was blood.

CDR3 coding DNA: TGTGCCACCGAATTTTGCGGGGGGAACACCGGGGAGCTGTTTTTT. Translated, it gives CATEFCGGNTGELFF. V gene TRBV15 combines with J gene TRBJ2-2, with 7 bases identical to TRBD2. CDR1 and CDR2 from the germline V gene are LNHNV and YYDKDF (reference sequence). The CDR3 length is 15 residues. V shed 8 bases, J shed 1 base, and the junction held 7 bases outside the gene matches. Full variable domain (outside the CDR3, taken from reference TRBV15 and TRBJ2-2): DAMVIQNPRYQVTQFGKPVTLSCSQTLNHNVMYWYQQKSSQAPKLLFHYYDKDFNNEADTPDNFQSRRPNTSFCFLDIRSPGLGDTAMYLCATEFCGGNTGELFFGEGSRLTVL.